What follows are 28 T cell receptor beta chains derived from one specimen sequenced in a study of early stage breast cancer tumors. Sequencing was performed with immunoSEQ multiplex PCR; in TCRdb, only in-frame clones are kept and a portion is missing. The sample includes some 28,000 clones, around 53% seen only once; the top ten take 8.5%. Sequencing was carried out using breast tumor tissue. Receptor source: a person aged 45 to 60 with breast cancer.

The J gene is TRBJ2-7, the V gene TRBV6-1, with D unclear. The CDR3 is made up of 15 amino acids. V was pared by 4 bases and J by 2 bases, with 15 bases between. Germline-derived CDR1 and CDR2 are MNHNS and SASEGT. The CDR3 nucleotides read TGTGCCAGCAGTGTGCCCTATCGTTTTACCTACGAGCAGTACTTC. As protein: CASSVPYRFTYEQYF.

This clone was counted between two and nine times. J is TRBJ2-1 and V is TRBV29-1, with TRBD1 identical over 7 bases. The CDR3 loop spans 13 amino acids. Germline V CDR1 and CDR2: SQVTM, ANQGSEA. V shed 4 bases and J 3 bases; nucleotides not matched to a gene: 3. This CDR3 is CSVGAGGYNEQFF. The CDR3 nucleotides are TGCAGCGTTGGGGCAGGGGGCTACAATGAGCAGTTCTTC.

The chain recombines TRBV7-9 with TRBJ2-7; a weak D match, TRBD2 (5 bases). Germline-derived CDR1 and CDR2 are SEHNR and FQNEAQ (reference sequence). This CDR3 has 15 amino acids. The germline V and J ends were trimmed by 5 bases and 6 bases, with 20 bases remaining between them. The CDR3 nucleotides are TGTGCCAGCAGCCGAACTAGTACCCTAACTACCGAGCAGTACTTC. Translation gives CASSRTSTLTTEQYF.

The chain carries TRBV5-6 and TRBJ1-4; 8 bases match TRBD1. Germline V lookup: CDR1 SGHDT, CDR2 YYEEEE. V lost 3 bases and J lost 11; bases outside the gene matches: 9. The CDR3 totals 14 residues. CDR3 DNA: TGTGCCAGCAGCTCCCGACAGGGGAGAGGCAAACTGTTTTTT. Protein sequence: CASSSRQGRGKLFF.

In its sample, this clone is large. This rearrangement joins TRBV12-2 to TRBJ2-7; the table assigns TRBD2, which was not confirmed against the DNA. TRBV12-2 is reported as a pseudogene. The CDR3 runs to 15 residues. CDR3 in amino acids: CASRLPERSWSEQYF. For the CDR3, the DNA is TGTGCAAGTCGCTTACCCGAGCGGTCCTGGAGCGAGCAGTACTTC.

V usage is TRBV30 and J usage is TRBJ2-6; 11 positions match TRBD1. Per germline, CDR1 GTSNPN and CDR2 SVGIG (reference sequence). The CDR3 consists of 15 residues. The ends lost 8 bases at V and 1 base at J; junction bases unmatched: 4. The CDR3 loop is CARGQGASGANVLTF. The CDR3 nucleotides read TGTGCCCGAGGACAGGGGGCATCTGGGGCCAACGTCCTGACTTTC.

This clone appeared many times. The V call is TRBV12-5, the J call TRBJ1-2; 7 positions match TRBD1. The germline V gene has CDR1 LGHNT and CDR2 FRNRAP. The CDR3 length is 13 residues. V gave up 6 bases and J gave up 3 bases; unmatched junction bases: 4. The chain's CDR3 is CASGDDRDYGYTF. The DNA for the CDR3 is TGTGCTAGTGGCGACGACAGGGACTATGGCTACACCTTC.

This clone was detected a few times. This chain joins TRBV2 and TRBJ2-1; D remains ambiguous. Trimming shortened V by 9 bases and J by 1 base, and 10 bases separated the two germline ends. The length of the CDR3 is 13 residues. Germline assignment: CDR1 SNHLY and CDR2 FYNNEI. The CDR3: CARDRFSYNEQFF. Here the CDR3 DNA reads TGTGCCAGGGACCGCTTTTCCTACAATGAGCAGTTCTTC.

The rearrangement links TRBV5-1 to TRBJ1-1; D not resolved. The CDR3 totals 14 residues. The germline V gene encodes CDR1 SGHRS and CDR2 YFSETQ. V shed 0 bases and J shed 3 bases, with 9 bases lying between them. The CDR3 region is CASSLAAVDTEAFF. DNA for the CDR3: TGCGCCAGCAGCTTGGCCGCGGTGGACACTGAAGCTTTCTTT. Full variable domain (rest looked up from reference TRBV5-1 and TRBJ1-1): KAGVTQTPRYLIKTRGQQVTLSCSPISGHRSVSWYQQTPGQGLQFLFEYFSETQRNKGNFPGRFSGRQFSNSRSEMNVSTLELGDSALYLCASSLAAVDTEAFFGQGTRLTVV.

The genes are TRBV19 and TRBJ2-3; 10 nucleotides line up with TRBD1. This CDR3 has 16 amino acids. Germline-derived CDR1 and CDR2 are LNHDA and SQIVND (reference sequence). The J segment lost 5 bases and the V segment lost 6 bases, leaving 11 bases of the junction unmatched. This chain's CDR3 is CASRSYDRGLQDTQYF. The CDR3 DNA is TGTGCCAGTAGGAGCTACGACAGGGGGCTACAAGATACGCAGTATTTT.

This chain links TRBV18 with TRBJ1-2, with D perhaps TRBD1 (6 bases). Trimming removed 2 bases at V and 1 base at J, with 8 bases between. From germline, CDR1 is KGHSH and CDR2 LQKENI. This CDR3 spans 14 amino acids. DNA of the CDR3: TGTGCCAGCTCACCAGCAGGGGTTAACTATGGCTACACCTTC. The encoded protein is CASSPAGVNYGYTF.

This clone was seen only a few times. The chain is built from TRBV4-1 and TRBJ2-7, with a tentative D call TRBD2 (6 bases). Germline loops: CDR1 MGHRA, CDR2 YSYEKL. The germline V and J ends were trimmed by 4 bases and 4 bases, with 17 bases remaining between them. This CDR3 region has 15 residues. CDR3 amino acids: CASSLSGTSLYEQYF. The CDR3 region has the DNA TGCGCCAGCAGCCTTAGCGGCACCTCGTTGTACGAGCAGTACTTC.

The chain uses TRBV7-3 and TRBJ2-3; 9 nucleotides agree with TRBD2. Per the germline V gene, CDR1 is SGHTA and CDR2 is FQGTGA. J gave up 6 bases and V 2 bases, and 6 bases lay outside the gene matches. The CDR3 covers 15 residues. DNA for the CDR3: TGTGCCAGCAGCTTATTTGGCGGGAGGGGGGATACGCAGTATTTT. Amino acid sequence: CASSLFGGRGDTQYF.

The chain combines TRBV7-6 with TRBJ2-3; D remains unclear. Germline CDR1 SGHVS, CDR2 FNYEAQ. The CDR3 loop spans 14 amino acids. V was cut by 1 base and J by 6 bases, with 11 bases left in between. This CDR3 reads CASSLVETVDTQYF. CDR3 DNA: TGTGCCAGCAGCTTAGTTGAAACAGTGGATACGCAGTATTTT.

This clone was seen more than once but under ten times. This chain's CDR3 is CASGLTRGRPGISNQPQHF. The CDR3 DNA sequence: TGTGCCAGCGGGCTTACGAGGGGACGGCCTGGAATTAGCAATCAGCCCCAGCATTTT. The V and J genes are TRBV2 and TRBJ1-5; D may be TRBD1 (5 bases). Trimming shortened V by 8 bases and J by 0 bases, and 26 bases separated the two germline ends. The germline CDR1 and CDR2 sequences are SNHLY and FYNNEI. This CDR3 contains 19 residues.

The V and J genes are TRBV7-2 and TRBJ2-2; 10 positions agree with TRBD2. After removal of 6 bases from V and 1 base from J, the junction contained 2 bases not matched to a gene. CDR3 length equals 15 residues. Germline V gene data show CDR1 as SGHTA and CDR2 as FQGNSA. Here the CDR3 DNA reads TGTGCCAGCAGTCGACTAGCGGGGAACACCGGGGAGCTGTTTTTT. This encodes CASSRLAGNTGELFF.

V and J are TRBV25-1 and TRBJ1-4, with a possible D match to TRBD1 (6 bases). CDR3 length: 15 residues. Germline V gene lookup returns CDR1 MGHDK and CDR2 SYGVNS. The V end was cut by 8 bases, the J end by 0 bases, with 13 bases between. The CDR3 here is CASSKQGATNEKLFF. The CDR3 DNA reads TGTGCCAGCTCCAAACAGGGTGCAACTAATGAAAAACTGTTTTTT.

This clone appeared a few times. The chain combines TRBV18 with TRBJ1-2, with 9 bases fitting TRBD1. The germline CDR1 and CDR2 sequences are KGHSH and LQKENI. The CDR3 sequence is 14 residues long. V lost 2 bases, J lost 5 bases, and 3 bases stayed unmatched. In DNA, the CDR3 is TGTGCCAGCTCACCAGGGACAGGGACATATGGCTACACCTTC. This gives the protein CASSPGTGTYGYTF.

The chain recombines TRBV11-3 with TRBJ2-3; 14 bases fit TRBD2. Germline V gives CDR1 SGHNT, CDR2 YENEEA. This CDR3 contains 16 residues. Trimming cost V 10 bases and J 9 bases; bases outside gene matches: 15. Written as DNA, the CDR3 is TGTGCCATCCAACTCCATCCGGGACTAGCGGGAGACACGCAGTATTTT. Translation: CAIQLHPGLAGDTQYF.

The chain's CDR3 is CASSLLRASGTSGTGELFF. For the CDR3, the DNA is TGTGCCAGCAGCCTACTTAGGGCCTCCGGGACTAGCGGCACCGGGGAGCTGTTTTTT. The chain has TRBV7-6 and TRBJ2-2; 11 bases map to TRBD2. V trimming: 5 bases; J trimming: 4 bases; junction bases outside the gene matches: 15. Germline CDR1 and CDR2: SGHVS and FNYEAQ. This CDR3 contains 19 residues.

This chain connects TRBV6-1 to TRBJ2-7; perhaps TRBD1 as D (7 bases). Per the germline V gene, CDR1 is MNHNS and CDR2 is SASEGT. The CDR3 covers 12 residues. The ends were cut back, 8 bases at V and 4 bases at J, with 12 bases in the middle. This CDR3 is CASQGGPYEQYF. For the CDR3, the DNA is TGTGCCAGCCAGGGGGGCCCATACGAGCAGTACTTC.

This chain links TRBV7-9 with TRBJ2-1; TRBD2 agrees at 12 bases. The CDR3 length is 17 residues. The germline V gene has CDR1 SEHNR and CDR2 FQNEAQ (reference sequence). Unmatched junction bases numbered 10, after V lost 2 bases and J lost 8 bases. Written as DNA, the CDR3 is TGTGCCAGCAGCTTAACCCTAGCGGGAGGGCCTCGGGATGAGCAGTTCTTC. Its translation: CASSLTLAGGPRDEQFF.

The rearrangement uses TRBV6-4 and TRBJ2-2; D not resolved. Germline V gene data show CDR1 as MRHNA and CDR2 as SNTAGT. Trimming shortened V by 2 bases and J by 6 bases, and 7 bases separated the two germline ends. This CDR3 comprises 13 residues. The CDR3 loop reads CASSDGGSGELFF. The CDR3 DNA sequence: TGTGCCAGCAGTGACGGTGGATCCGGGGAGCTGTTTTTT.

This clone was recorded once. The chain joins TRBV27 to TRBJ2-7; D is unclear. The ends were cut back, 2 bases at V and 6 bases at J, with 17 bases in the middle. The CDR3 has 15 amino acids. Germline CDR1 MNHEY, CDR2 SMNVEV (reference sequence). Here the CDR3 reads CASSLKRSPLSEQYF. The CDR3 DNA reads TGTGCCAGCAGTTTAAAACGGAGCCCACTTTCCGAGCAGTACTTC.

J is TRBJ1-1 and V is TRBV30; D gene unclear. V lost 2 bases, J lost 1 base, and 8 bases lay in between. Germline lookup yields CDR1 GTSNPN and CDR2 SVGIG (reference sequence). The CDR3 extends over 13 amino acids. CDR3 in DNA: TGTGCCTGGAGTTTATCCAGGAACACTGAAGCTTTCTTT. It specifies CAWSLSRNTEAFF.

In its sample, this clone was seen a few times. The J gene is TRBJ2-7, the V gene TRBV4-1; perhaps TRBD1 as D (6 bases). Trimming removed 3 bases at V and 2 bases at J, with 14 bases between. CDR3 length equals 15 residues. Germline lookup yields CDR1 MGHRA and CDR2 YSYEKL. CDR3 region: CASSHQPGQTYEQYF. CDR3 coding DNA: TGCGCCAGCAGCCATCAACCGGGACAAACCTACGAGCAGTACTTC.

The table lists this clone with a few counts. The rearrangement links TRBV11-1 to TRBJ2-5; D is unresolved. The germline gives CDR1 SGHAT, CDR2 FQDESV (reference sequence). This CDR3 has 13 amino acids. Trimming removed 5 bases from V and 5 bases from J, with 12 bases in between. The CDR3 nucleotides are TGTGCCAGCAGCCCCTCATTGCTGGAGACCCAGTACTTC. Translation: CASSPSLLETQYF.

The chain is built from TRBV7-9 and TRBJ1-1; 9 bases fit TRBD1. The CDR3 is 13 amino acids. V was clipped by 8 bases and J by 4 bases; unmatched bases: 5. From germline, CDR1 is SEHNR and CDR2 FQNEAQ (reference sequence). The CDR3 loop reads CASFGQGITEAFF. The DNA of the CDR3 is TGTGCCAGCTTCGGACAGGGGATCACTGAAGCTTTCTTT.